These T cell receptor beta chains were read from a single sample in a study of PD-L1 blockade in urothelial cancer. Assay: immunoSEQ multiplex PCR; the TCRdb copy retains only in-frame clones and omits some. Found here are tens of thousands of clones, about 90% of them singletons; the top ten hold about 7.9%. The sample consisted of PBMCs, taken around atezolizumab (anti-PD-L1) treatment. These receptors were collected from a man in his sixties or seventies with urothelial cancer. Each CDR3 is given with its conserved first and last residue. A D gene is named only where the DNA matches it firmly. Size values are once, few and many counts, or a class for expanded clones, and some rows have none.

TRBJ2-3 TRBD2 . TRBV7-2 TGTGCCAGCAGCTTAGCCGGGACTAGCGGGAGAGGAGGCACAGATACGCAGTATTTT CASSLAGTSGRGGTDTQYF
TRBJ2-5 . . TRBV2 TGTGCCAGCAGTGATTCCCCTGAGTATTCGGAGACCCAGTACTTC CASSDSPEYSETQYF
TRBJ2-7 TRBD1 . TRBV6-1 TGTGCCAGCGGCACAGGGGGCTACGAGCAGTACTTC CASGTGGYEQYF
TRBJ2-7 TRBD1 . TRBV4-1 TGCGCCAGCAGCCATCCGGGACAGGGGTCCTCCTACGAGCAGTACTTC CASSHPGQGSSYEQYF
TRBJ2-1 . few TRBV21-1 TGTGCCAGCAGCACGAATACCCTTGGGAGCTCCTACAATGAGCAGTTCTTC CASSTNTLGSSYNEQFF
TRBJ1-2 TRBD1 . TRBV6-5 TGTGCCAGCAGAGCCGACAGGGGCAACTCCTATGGCTACACCTTC CASRADRGNSYGYTF
TRBJ2-7 TRBD1 . TRBV6-5 TGTGCCAGCGGCCGACAGGGACCCTACGAGCAGTACTTC CASGRQGPYEQYF
TRBJ2-7 TRBD1 . TRBV28 TGTGCCAGCAGTTTATCCCTCCGACAGGGCTCCTACGAGCAGTACTTC CASSLSLRQGSYEQYF
TRBJ2-5 . once TRBV11-1 TGTGCCAGCAGCCGAACGGGTTGGGCGGGAGAGACCCAGTACTTC CASSRTGWAGETQYF
TRBJ2-7 . . TRBV6-1 TGTGCCAGCAGTGAACGGGCCTACGAGCAGTACTTC CASSERAYEQYF
TRBJ1-2 . . TRBV7-9 TGTGCCAGCAGCACCGGGGGATCATGGGGCTACACCTTC CASSTGGSWGYTF
TRBJ1-2 . . TRBV5-3 TGTGCCAGAAGCCCTGCGCTGGGGAGGGGGGTGTATGGCTACACCTTC CARSPALGRGVYGYTF
TRBJ2-7 TRBD1 . TRBV6-1 TGTGCCAGCAGTGTGGGGACAGCCCCCTACGAGCAGTACTTC CASSVGTAPYEQYF
TRBJ1-5 . . TRBV21-1 TGTGCCAGCAGCAATCCTCGGCGGGTCAATCAGCCCCAGCATTTT CASSNPRRVNQPQHF
TRBJ2-3 TRBD2 . TRBV7-6 TGTGCCAGCAGCTTAGGCGGCAGCGGGACTACAGATACGCAGTATTTT CASSLGGSGTTDTQYF
TRBJ2-3 . once TRBV11-2 TGTGCCAGCAGCTTAGCGGGATACACAGATACGCAGTATTTT CASSLAGYTDTQYF
TRBJ2-5 . . TRBV5-1 TGCGCCAGCAGCTTACAGGGCCGGGAGACCCAGTACTTC CASSLQGRETQYF
TRBJ1-2 TRBD1 once TRBV5-1 TGCGCCAGCAGCTCGGGCAGTAGGGACAGGGTATCTGGCTACACCTTC CASSSGSRDRVSGYTF
TRBJ2-3 TRBD2 once TRBV27 TGTGCCAGCAGTCCCCCGGGGGGGGTTGGGAATACGCAGTATTTT CASSPPGGVGNTQYF
TRBJ2-1 . . TRBV30 TGTGCCCCCCTGGGGTGGAGCGGGGACACACAATACTACCACAATGAGCAGTTCTTC CAPLGWSGDTQYYHNEQFF
TRBJ1-5 . . TRBV10-2 TGCGCCAGCAGGGACACTAGCAATCAGCCCCAGCATTTT CASRDTSNQPQHF
TRBJ1-5 . . TRBV4-1 TGCGCCAGCAGCCAAGTCGGCAGGGGTCAGCCCCAGCATTTT CASSQVGRGQPQHF
TRBJ2-3 TRBD1 once TRBV7-2 TGTGCCAGCAGCTTAGTATCAGGGGGCGGCACAGATACGCAGTATTTT CASSLVSGGGTDTQYF
TRBJ2-7 TRBD1 . TRBV7-9 TGTGCCAGCAGCTCCAGGGGGCTTAGGTACGAGCAGTACTTC CASSSRGLRYEQYF
TRBJ2-1 TRBD1 . TRBV27 TGTGCCAGCAGTTTGAGACAGGGGGCGTTTAGTCTAGCGGGCCTCGATGAGCAGTTCTTC CASSLRQGAFSLAGLDEQFF